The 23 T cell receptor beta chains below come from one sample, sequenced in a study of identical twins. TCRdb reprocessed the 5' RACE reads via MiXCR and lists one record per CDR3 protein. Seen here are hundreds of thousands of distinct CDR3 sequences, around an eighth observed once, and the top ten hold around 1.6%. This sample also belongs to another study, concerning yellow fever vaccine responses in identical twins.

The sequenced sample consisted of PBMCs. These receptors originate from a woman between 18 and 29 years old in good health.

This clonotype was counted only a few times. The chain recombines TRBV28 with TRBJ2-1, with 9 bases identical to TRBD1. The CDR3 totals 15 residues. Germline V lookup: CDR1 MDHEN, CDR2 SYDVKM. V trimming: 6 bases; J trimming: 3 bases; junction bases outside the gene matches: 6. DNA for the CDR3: TGTGCCAGCAGATCACAGGGGGCTGGCTACAATGAGCAGTTCTTC. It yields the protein CASRSQGAGYNEQFF.

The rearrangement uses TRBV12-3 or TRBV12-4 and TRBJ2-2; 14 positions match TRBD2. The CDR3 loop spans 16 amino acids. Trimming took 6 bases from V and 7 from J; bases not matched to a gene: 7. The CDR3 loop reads CASRLTSGGASGELFF. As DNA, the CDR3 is TGTGCCAGCAGGCTGACTAGCGGGGGGGCGAGCGGGGAGCTGTTTTTT.

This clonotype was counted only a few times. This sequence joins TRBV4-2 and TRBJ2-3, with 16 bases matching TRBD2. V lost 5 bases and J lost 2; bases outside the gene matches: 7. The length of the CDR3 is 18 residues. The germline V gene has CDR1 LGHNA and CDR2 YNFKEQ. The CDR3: CASSTGTSGGAITDTQYF. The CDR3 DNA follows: TGTGCCAGCAGCACAGGGACTAGCGGGGGGGCCATCACAGATACGCAGTATTTT.

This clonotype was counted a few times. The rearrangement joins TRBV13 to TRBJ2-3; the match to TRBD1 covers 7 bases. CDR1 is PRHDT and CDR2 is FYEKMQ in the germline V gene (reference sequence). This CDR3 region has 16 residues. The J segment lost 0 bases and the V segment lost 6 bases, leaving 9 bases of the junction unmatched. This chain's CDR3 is CASSPDRDSSTDTQYF. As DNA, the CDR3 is TGTGCCAGCAGTCCTGATCGGGACAGTAGCACAGATACGCAGTATTTT.

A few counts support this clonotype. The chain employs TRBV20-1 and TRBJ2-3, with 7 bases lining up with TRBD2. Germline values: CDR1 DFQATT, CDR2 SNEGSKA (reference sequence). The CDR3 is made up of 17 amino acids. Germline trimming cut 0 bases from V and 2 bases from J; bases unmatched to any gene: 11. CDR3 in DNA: TGCAGTGCTAGAGATCCCGGGGGGAGCACACACACAGATACGCAGTATTTT. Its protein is CSARDPGGSTHTDTQYF.

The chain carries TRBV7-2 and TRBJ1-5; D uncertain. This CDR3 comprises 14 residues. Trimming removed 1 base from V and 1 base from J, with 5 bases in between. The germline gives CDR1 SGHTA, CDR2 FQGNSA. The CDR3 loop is CASSLVRSNQPQHF. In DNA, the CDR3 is TGTGCCAGCAGCTTAGTTAGAAGCAATCAGCCCCAGCATTTT.

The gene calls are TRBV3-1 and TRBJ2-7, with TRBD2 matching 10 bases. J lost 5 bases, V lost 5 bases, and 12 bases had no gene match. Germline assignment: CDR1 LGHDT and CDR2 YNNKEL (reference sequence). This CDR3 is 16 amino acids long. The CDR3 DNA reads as TGTGCCAGCAGCTCAAAGGCTACTAGCGGGAAAAACGAGCAGTACTTC. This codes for CASSSKATSGKNEQYF.

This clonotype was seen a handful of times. The CDR3 DNA reads as TGTGCCAGCACCGGGTTTATAGCGGGGGTCTACGAGCAGTACTTC. Protein product: CASTGFIAGVYEQYF. This chain uses TRBV12-3 or TRBV12-4 with TRBJ2-7, with 9 bases lining up with TRBD2. The CDR3 sequence is 15 residues long. V gave up 7 bases and J gave up 3 bases; unmatched junction bases: 10.

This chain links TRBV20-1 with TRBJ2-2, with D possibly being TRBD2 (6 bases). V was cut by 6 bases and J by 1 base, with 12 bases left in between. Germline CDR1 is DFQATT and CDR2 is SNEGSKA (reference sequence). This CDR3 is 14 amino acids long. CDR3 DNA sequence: TGCAGTGCACAGCCGGGACTGAACACCGGGGAGCTGTTTTTT. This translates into CSAQPGLNTGELFF.

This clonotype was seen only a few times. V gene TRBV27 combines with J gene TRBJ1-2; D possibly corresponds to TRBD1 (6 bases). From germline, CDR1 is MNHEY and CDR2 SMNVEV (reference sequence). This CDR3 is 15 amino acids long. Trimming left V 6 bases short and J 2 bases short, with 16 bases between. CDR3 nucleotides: TGTGCCAGCAGCCCCAGTACAGGGATGAACTATGGCTACACCTTC. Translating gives CASSPSTGMNYGYTF.

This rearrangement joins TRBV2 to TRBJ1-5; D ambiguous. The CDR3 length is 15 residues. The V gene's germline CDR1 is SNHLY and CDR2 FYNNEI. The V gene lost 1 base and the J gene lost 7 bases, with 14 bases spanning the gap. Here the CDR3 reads CASSEGWAERQPQHF. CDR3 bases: TGTGCCAGCAGTGAAGGTTGGGCCGAGAGACAGCCCCAGCATTTT.

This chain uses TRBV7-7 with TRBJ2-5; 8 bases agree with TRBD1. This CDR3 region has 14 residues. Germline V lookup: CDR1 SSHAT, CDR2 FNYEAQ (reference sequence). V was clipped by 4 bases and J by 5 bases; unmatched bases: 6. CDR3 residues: CASSSGQAGETQYF. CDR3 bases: TGTGCCAGCAGCTCGGGACAGGCAGGCGAGACCCAGTACTTC. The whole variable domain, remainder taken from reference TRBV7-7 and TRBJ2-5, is GAGVSQSPRYKVTKRGQDVTLRCDPISSHATLYWYQQALGQGPEFLTYFNYEAQPDKSGLPSDRFSAERPEGSISTLTIQRTEQRDSAMYRCASSSGQAGETQYFGPGTRLLVL.

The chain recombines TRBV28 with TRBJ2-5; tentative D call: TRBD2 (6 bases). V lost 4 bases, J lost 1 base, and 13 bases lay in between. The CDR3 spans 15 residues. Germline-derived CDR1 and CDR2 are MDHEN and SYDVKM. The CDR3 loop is CASSSRWDSQETQYF. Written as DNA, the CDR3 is TGTGCCAGCAGTTCGCGTTGGGACTCCCAAGAGACCCAGTACTTC. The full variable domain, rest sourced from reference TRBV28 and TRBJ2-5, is DVKVTQSSRYLVKRTGEKVFLECVQDMDHENMFWYRQDPGLGLRLIYFSYDVKMKEKGDIPEGYSVSREKKERFSLILESASTNQTSMYLCASSSRWDSQETQYFGPGTRLLVL.

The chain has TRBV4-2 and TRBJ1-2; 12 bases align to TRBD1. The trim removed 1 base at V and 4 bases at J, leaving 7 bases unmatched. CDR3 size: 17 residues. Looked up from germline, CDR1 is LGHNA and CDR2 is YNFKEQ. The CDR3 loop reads CASSQAGQGAVGYGYTF. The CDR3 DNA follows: TGTGCCAGCAGCCAAGCGGGACAGGGGGCGGTTGGCTATGGCTACACCTTC.

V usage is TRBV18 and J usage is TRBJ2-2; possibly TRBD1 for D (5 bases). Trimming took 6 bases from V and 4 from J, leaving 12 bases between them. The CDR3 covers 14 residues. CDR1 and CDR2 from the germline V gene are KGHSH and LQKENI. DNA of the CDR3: TGTGCCAGCTCGATGACTGGGGCCACCGGGGAGCTGTTTTTT. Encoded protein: CASSMTGATGELFF.

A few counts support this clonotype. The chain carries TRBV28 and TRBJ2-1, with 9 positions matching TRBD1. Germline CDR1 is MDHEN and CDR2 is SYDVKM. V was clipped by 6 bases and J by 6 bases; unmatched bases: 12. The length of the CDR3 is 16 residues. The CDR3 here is CASSPIRDRVGNEQFF. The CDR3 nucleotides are TGTGCCAGCAGCCCAATTCGGGACAGGGTGGGCAATGAGCAGTTCTTC.

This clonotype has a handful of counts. CDR3 protein: CASSQVSDPTYEQYF. CDR3 sequence (DNA): TGCGCCAGCAGCCAAGTCTCGGACCCAACCTACGAGCAGTACTTC. The J gene is TRBJ2-7, the V gene TRBV4-1; the D is unclear. V was cut by 1 base and J by 2 bases, with 12 bases left in between. The CDR3 runs 15 residues. Germline V lookup: CDR1 MGHRA, CDR2 YSYEKL.

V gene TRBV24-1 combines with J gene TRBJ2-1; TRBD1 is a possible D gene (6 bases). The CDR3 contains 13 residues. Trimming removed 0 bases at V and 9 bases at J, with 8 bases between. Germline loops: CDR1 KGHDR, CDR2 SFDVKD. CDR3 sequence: CATSDLGTLEQFF. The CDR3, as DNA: TGTGCCACCAGTGATTTGGGGACACTTGAGCAGTTCTTC.

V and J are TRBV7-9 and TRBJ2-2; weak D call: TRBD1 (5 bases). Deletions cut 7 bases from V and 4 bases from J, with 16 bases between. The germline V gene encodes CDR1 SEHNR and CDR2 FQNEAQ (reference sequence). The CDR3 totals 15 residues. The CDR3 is CASTPARQITGELFF. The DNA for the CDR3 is TGTGCCAGCACCCCTGCTCGACAGATCACCGGGGAGCTGTTTTTT.

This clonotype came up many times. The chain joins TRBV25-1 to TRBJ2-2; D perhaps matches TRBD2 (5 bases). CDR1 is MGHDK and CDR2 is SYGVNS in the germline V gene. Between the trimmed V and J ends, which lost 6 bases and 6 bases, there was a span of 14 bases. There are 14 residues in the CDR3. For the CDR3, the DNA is TGTGCCAGCAGGGACCCCGGACTTCCCGGGGAGCTGTTTTTT. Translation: CASRDPGLPGELFF.

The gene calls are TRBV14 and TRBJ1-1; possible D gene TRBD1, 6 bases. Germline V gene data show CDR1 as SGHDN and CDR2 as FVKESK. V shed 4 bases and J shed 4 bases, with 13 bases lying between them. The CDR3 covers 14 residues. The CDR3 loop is CASSPKGGFTEAFF. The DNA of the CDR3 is TGTGCCAGCAGCCCAAAAGGGGGGTTCACTGAAGCTTTCTTT. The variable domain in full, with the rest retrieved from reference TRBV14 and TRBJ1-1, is EAGVTQFPSHSVIEKGQTVTLRCDPISGHDNLYWYRRVMGKEIKFLLHFVKESKQDESGMPNNRFLAERTGGTYSTLKVQPAELEDSGVYFCASSPKGGFTEAFFGQGTRLTVV.

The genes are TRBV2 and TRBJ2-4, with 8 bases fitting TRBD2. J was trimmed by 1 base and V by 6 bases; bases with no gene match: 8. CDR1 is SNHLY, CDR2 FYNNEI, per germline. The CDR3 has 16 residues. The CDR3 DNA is TGTGCCAGCAGGGACCCAGCGGGAGTGGCCAAAAACATTCAGTACTTC. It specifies CASRDPAGVAKNIQYF.

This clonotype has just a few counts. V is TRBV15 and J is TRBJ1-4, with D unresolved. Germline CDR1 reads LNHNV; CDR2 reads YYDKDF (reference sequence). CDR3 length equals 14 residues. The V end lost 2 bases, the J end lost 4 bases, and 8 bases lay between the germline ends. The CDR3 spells CATSRWLNNEKLFF. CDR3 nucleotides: TGTGCCACCAGCAGATGGCTCAATAATGAAAAACTGTTTTTT.